Reported below is one T cell receptor beta chain. Assay: immunoSEQ multiplex PCR; the TCRdb copy retains only in-frame clones and omits some. Here the sample spans 100,000 to 150,000 clones, over 65% being singletons. No infections or other immune events were documented during collection. The CDR3 length is 15 residues. Trimming stripped 2 bases from V and 1 base from J, with 8 bases between. Germline V lookup: CDR1 MNHEY, CDR2 SVGAGI. The entry originates in a study of identifying expanded T cells in peripheral blood. This clonotype originated in a person aged 18 to 75 in good health. The chain recombines TRBV6-5 with TRBJ1-4, with D possibly matching TRBD1 (6 bases). The sample comprised blood. CDR3 amino acids: CASSYGGLTNEKLFF. CDR3 DNA: TGTGCCAGCAGTTACGGGGGCCTAACTAATGAAAAACTGTTTTTT.